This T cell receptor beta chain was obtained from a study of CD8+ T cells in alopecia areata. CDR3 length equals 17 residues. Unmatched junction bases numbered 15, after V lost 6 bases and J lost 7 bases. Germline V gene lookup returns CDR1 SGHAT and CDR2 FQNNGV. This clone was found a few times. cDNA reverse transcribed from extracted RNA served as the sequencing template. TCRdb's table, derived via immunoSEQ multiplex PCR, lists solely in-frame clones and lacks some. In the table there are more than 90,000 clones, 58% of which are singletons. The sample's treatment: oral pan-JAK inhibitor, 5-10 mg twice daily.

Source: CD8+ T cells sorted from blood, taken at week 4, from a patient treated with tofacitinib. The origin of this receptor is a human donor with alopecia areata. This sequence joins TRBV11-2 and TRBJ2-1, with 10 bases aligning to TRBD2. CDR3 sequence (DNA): TGTGCCAGCAGTCCTGGGGCTAGCGGGGGTCCGGGGAATGAGCAGTTCTTC. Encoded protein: CASSPGASGGPGNEQFF.